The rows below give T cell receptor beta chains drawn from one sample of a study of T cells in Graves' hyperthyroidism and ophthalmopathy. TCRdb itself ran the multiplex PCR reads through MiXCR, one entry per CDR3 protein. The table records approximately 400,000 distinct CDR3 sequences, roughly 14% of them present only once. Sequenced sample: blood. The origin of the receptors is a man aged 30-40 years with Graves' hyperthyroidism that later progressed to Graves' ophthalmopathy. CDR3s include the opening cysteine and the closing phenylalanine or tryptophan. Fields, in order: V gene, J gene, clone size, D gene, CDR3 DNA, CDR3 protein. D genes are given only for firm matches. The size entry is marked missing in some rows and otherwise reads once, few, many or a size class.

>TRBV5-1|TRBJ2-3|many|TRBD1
TGCGCCAGCAGCCCTAAGGGACAGTCCACAGATACGCAGTATTTT
CASSPKGQSTDTQYF
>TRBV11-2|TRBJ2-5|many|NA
TGTGCCAGCAGCTTGTGGGACGAGACCCAGTACTTC
CASSLWDETQYF
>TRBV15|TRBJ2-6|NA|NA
TGTGCCACCAGCCCTATATCGGGGACTGGGGCCAACGTCCTGACTTTC
CATSPISGTGANVLTF
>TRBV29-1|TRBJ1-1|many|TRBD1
TGCAGCGTTGTAGGGACAGGGCACACTGAAGCTTTCTTT
CSVVGTGHTEAFF
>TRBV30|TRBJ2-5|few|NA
TGTGCCTGGAGTTTGGTTTTCCGGGCGGAAGAGACCCAGTACTTC
CAWSLVFRAEETQYF
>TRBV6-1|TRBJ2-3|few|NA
TGTGCCAGCAGCGGGATCACAGATACGCAGTATTTT
CASSGITDTQYF
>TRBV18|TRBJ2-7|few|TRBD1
TGTGCCAGCTCACCCGCCGGGACAGGGGGGACCTACGAGCAGTACTTC
CASSPAGTGGTYEQYF
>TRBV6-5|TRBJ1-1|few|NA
TGTGCCAGCAGTTACTCACGGGCGGAGGTCGGGGTAGACACTGAAGCTTTCTTT
CASSYSRAEVGVDTEAFF
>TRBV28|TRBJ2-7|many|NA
TGTGCCAGCAGTGCGCAGGGGTTTGGGTCCTACGAGCAGTACTTC
CASSAQGFGSYEQYF
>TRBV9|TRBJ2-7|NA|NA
TGTGCCAGCACCTCCTACGAGCAGTACTTC
CASTSYEQYF
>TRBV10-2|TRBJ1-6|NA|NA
TGCGCCAGCAGTTTAACAGGGATTTCACCCCTCCACTTT
CASSLTGISPLHF
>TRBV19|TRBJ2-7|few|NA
TGTGCCAGTAGTATTGAGTGGACTGGGGTCGGCTACGAGCAGTACTTC
CASSIEWTGVGYEQYF
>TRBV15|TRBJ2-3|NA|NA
TGTGCCACCAGCAGGAGGGACGGAGGCACAGATACGCAGTATTTT
CATSRRDGGTDTQYF
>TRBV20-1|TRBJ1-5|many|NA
TGCAGTGCTCAAACAGGAACGGTCGGTCAGCCCCAGCATTTT
CSAQTGTVGQPQHF
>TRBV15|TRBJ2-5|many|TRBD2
TGTGCCACCAGCGGGATAGCGGGAGAGACCCAGTACTTC
CATSGIAGETQYF
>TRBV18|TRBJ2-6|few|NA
TGTGCCAGCTCACCATTGAAAGGGTTTAGCTCTGGGGCCAACGTCCTGACTTTC
CASSPLKGFSSGANVLTF
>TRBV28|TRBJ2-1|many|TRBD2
TGTGCCAGCATCCTTAGCGGGGGTCTATACAATGAGCAGTTCTTC
CASILSGGLYNEQFF
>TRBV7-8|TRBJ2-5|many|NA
TGTGCCAGCAGCTTACAGGTAGCGAAGTACCAAGAGACCCAGTACTTC
CASSLQVAKYQETQYF
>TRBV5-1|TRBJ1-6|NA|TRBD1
TGTGCCAGCAGCCAAAACAGGGGGTGGAATTCACCCCTCCACTTT
CASSQNRGWNSPLHF
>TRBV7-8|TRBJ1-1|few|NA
TGTGCCAGCAGCTCACAGGGACTTGAAGCTTTCTTT
CASSSQGLEAFF
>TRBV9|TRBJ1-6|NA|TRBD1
TGTGCCAGCAGCGACCGGGACAGGAATAATTCACCCCTCCACTTT
CASSDRDRNNSPLHF
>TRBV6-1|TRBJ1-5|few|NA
TGTGCCAGCAGTGAAGTGGGGCGTAGCAATCAGCCCCAGCATTTT
CASSEVGRSNQPQHF
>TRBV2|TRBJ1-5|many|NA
TGTGCCAGCAGTGAGGGGGGTATGAATCAGCCCCAGCATTTT
CASSEGGMNQPQHF
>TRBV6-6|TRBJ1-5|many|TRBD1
TGTGCCAGCAGTTACAGGGGGACAGGGGGCAACAATCAGCCCCAGCATTTT
CASSYRGTGGNNQPQHF
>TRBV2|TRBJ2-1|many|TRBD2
TGTGCCAGCAGCCGAAGGGTAGCGGGGGGTTATTACAATGAGCAGTTCTTC
CASSRRVAGGYYNEQFF
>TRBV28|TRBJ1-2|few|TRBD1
TGTGCCAGCCGGGGACAGCTTGGCTACACCTTC
CASRGQLGYTF
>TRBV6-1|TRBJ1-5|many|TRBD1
TGTGCCAGCAGACGACAGGGAAAAAATCAGCCCCAGCATTTT
CASRRQGKNQPQHF
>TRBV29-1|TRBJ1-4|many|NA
TGCAGCGTTGTCGGAGGACACCTGAATGAAAAACTGTTTTTT
CSVVGGHLNEKLFF
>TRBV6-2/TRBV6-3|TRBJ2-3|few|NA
TGTGCCAGCAGTTACTTGGTAGAAATATCAGATACGCAGTATTTT
CASSYLVEISDTQYF
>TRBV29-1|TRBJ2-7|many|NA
TGCAGCGCCGTACGCGGGAACTCCTACGAGCAGTACTTC
CSAVRGNSYEQYF
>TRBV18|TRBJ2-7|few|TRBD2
TGTGCCAGCTCACCTCCGGGACTAGCCTACGAGCAGTACTTC
CASSPPGLAYEQYF
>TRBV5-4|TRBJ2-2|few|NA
TGTGCCAGCAGCTTGGGGGCAAACTCCGGGGAGCTGTTTTTT
CASSLGANSGELFF
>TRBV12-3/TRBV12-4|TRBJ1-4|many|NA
TGTGCCAGCAGTTCAGGGCTCCGGCGGGAAAAACTGTTTTTT
CASSSGLRREKLFF
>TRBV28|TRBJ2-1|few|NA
TGTGCCGGCAGTTTAATCGAGTGGGGGGGCCACAATGAGCAGTTCTTC
CAGSLIEWGGHNEQFF
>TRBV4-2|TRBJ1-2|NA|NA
TGTGCCAGCAGCCAAGAGGGGGGGACCTATGGCTACACCTTC
CASSQEGGTYGYTF
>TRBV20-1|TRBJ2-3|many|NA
TGCAGTGCTAGAGGCCCCTCTAGCACAGATACGCAGTATTTT
CSARGPSSTDTQYF
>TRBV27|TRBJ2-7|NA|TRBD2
TGTGCCAGCAGTCTAGCGGGGGGCCGCGTATCCTACGAGCAGTACTTC
CASSLAGGRVSYEQYF
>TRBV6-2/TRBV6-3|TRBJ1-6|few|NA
TGTGCCAGCACTCTCCGGGAGGGCTCCTATAATTCACCCCTCCACTTT
CASTLREGSYNSPLHF
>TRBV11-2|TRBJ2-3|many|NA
TGTGCCAGCAGCTTAGATCCTCCAGGGCTGGGAGATACGCAGTATTTT
CASSLDPPGLGDTQYF
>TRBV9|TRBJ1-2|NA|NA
TGTGCCAGCAGCGAAGACCCTAGTGGTGGCTACACCTTC
CASSEDPSGGYTF
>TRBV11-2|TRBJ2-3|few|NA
TGTGCCAGCAGCCAGGCAGGGGGGGGGGGCACAGATACGCAGTATTTT
CASSQAGGGGTDTQYF
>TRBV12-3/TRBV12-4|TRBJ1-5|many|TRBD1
TGTGCCAGCAGTTTGAGGGGGCGCGGACAGCCCCAGCATTTT
CASSLRGRGQPQHF
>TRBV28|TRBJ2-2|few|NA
TGTGCCAGCAGGTCCCCGGGACATCCGAACACCGGGGAGCTGTTTTTT
CASRSPGHPNTGELFF
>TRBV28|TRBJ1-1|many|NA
TGTGCCAGCTTCCCCGGAGGGCGGCGAAACACTGAAGCTTTCTTT
CASFPGGRRNTEAFF